These T cell receptor beta chains were read from a single sample in a study of radiation and T cells in renal cell carcinoma. TCRdb's table, derived via immunoSEQ multiplex PCR, lists solely in-frame clones and lacks some. The table shows 50,000 to 70,000 clones, with roughly 80% occurring only once. Sequences were derived from blood, sampled from a patient whose treatment included radiotherapy and nephrectomy. The source is a man between 60 and 75 years old with renal cell carcinoma. Each CDR3 is given with its conserved first and last residue. A D gene is named only where the DNA matches it firmly. Rows give clone size only sometimes, using once, few, many, or a class for an expanded clone.

v_call	cdr3_length	d_call	clone_size	j_call	cdr3_nt	cdr3_aa
TRBV7-9	13	TRBD1	once	TRBJ1-1	TGTGCCAGCAGCCAGGACAGGGACACTGAAGCTTTCTTT	CASSQDRDTEAFF
TRBV7-2	17	-	-	TRBJ2-3	TGTGCCAGCAGCTTAGGGGGCTGGGTAGGGGCACCGGATACGCAGTATTTT	CASSLGGWVGAPDTQYF
TRBV19	14	-	-	TRBJ2-2	TGTGCCAGTACCCCCCCGGGGCAGGTCGGGGAGCTGTTTTTT	CASTPPGQVGELFF
TRBV5-4	17	TRBD1	-	TRBJ1-2	TGTGCCAGCAGCTTGGGGGCAGGGGGCGCCCCCGGCTATGGCTACACCTTC	CASSLGAGGAPGYGYTF
TRBV4-1	16	-	-	TRBJ2-1	TGCGCCAGCAGCCAAGATATGTCCCCCAGACTCAATCAGCAGTTCTTC	CASSQDMSPRLNQQFF
TRBV6-5	14	-	-	TRBJ2-3	TGTGCCAGCGCTGGAGCGGAAAACACAGATACGCAGTATTTT	CASAGAENTDTQYF
TRBV19	13	-	-	TRBJ1-3	TGTGCCAGTAGTTTTCACTCTGGAAACACCATATATTTT	CASSFHSGNTIYF
TRBV5-1	14	-	-	TRBJ2-5	TGCGCCAGCAGCTTGGGACTAGTTGCGGAGACCCAGTACTTC	CASSLGLVAETQYF
TRBV10-1	13	TRBD1	-	TRBJ2-3	TGCGCCAGCAGTGGACAGGGGACAGATACGCAGTATTTT	CASSGQGTDTQYF
TRBV29-1	11	-	few	TRBJ1-1	TGCAGCGTTATGGGATTTAATGAAGCTTTCTTT	CSVMGFNEAFF
TRBV7-3	16	TRBD2	-	TRBJ2-1	TGTGCCAGCAGCTTAAACGCACTAGCGGGAGATAATGAGCAGTTCTTC	CASSLNALAGDNEQFF
TRBV6-6	16	-	-	TRBJ2-3	TGTGCCAGCAGTCCCTTAGGGGCAGGTCGCACAGATACGCAGTATTTT	CASSPLGAGRTDTQYF
TRBV13	15	-	-	TRBJ2-1	TGTGCCAGCAGCCTGGGGGCCAGAAGGAATAATGAGCAGTTCTTC	CASSLGARRNNEQFF
TRBV11-3	16	-	-	TRBJ1-2	TGTGCCAGCAGCTTACAGGAGACGAAGAACGACTATGGCCACACCTTC	CASSLQETKNDYGHTF
TRBV6-1	11	-	-	TRBJ2-7	TGTGCCAGCAGACAGGGAGGGGAGCAGTACTTC	CASRQGGEQYF
TRBV11-3	14	-	once	TRBJ2-5	TGTGCCAGCAGCTTACACCAGAAACAAGAGACCCAGTACTTC	CASSLHQKQETQYF
TRBV10-1	13	-	-	TRBJ2-2	TGCGCCACCGGGACACCGAACACCGGGGAGCTGTTTTTT	CATGTPNTGELFF
TRBV18	13	TRBD1	-	TRBJ2-1	TGTGCCAGCTCACCACAGGGACAGGGTGAGCAGTTCTTC	CASSPQGQGEQFF